A selection of T cell receptor beta chains follows, all from one sample in a study of T-cell memory formation after mild COVID-19. One entry per CDR3 protein results from TCRdb running MiXCR on the 5' RACE reads. This sample carries about 400,000 distinct CDR3 sequences, about 20% of them seen once, and the ten largest clones take approximately 21%. Sequenced input: PBMCs or a T cell subset sorted from them (not recorded which). Receptor source: a man in his late teens or twenties who had mild COVID-19 (a few samples of this study predate the infection). Cell type and time point are not known. CDR3s include the opening cysteine and the closing phenylalanine or tryptophan. Each record gives: clone size, J gene, V gene, D gene, CDR3 DNA, CDR3 protein. A D gene is named only where the DNA matches it firmly. The size field is filled for only some rows; it gives once, few, many or a size class.

NA	TRBJ2-7	TRBV13	NA	TGTGCCAGCAGCCTCGCCCGGGACGGAAACTACGAGCAGTACTTC	CASSLARDGNYEQYF
NA	TRBJ2-5	TRBV4-2	NA	TGTGCCAGCAGCCGGAATAGCGGCCGGGGGGAGACCCAGTACTTC	CASSRNSGRGETQYF
few	TRBJ2-1	TRBV12-3/TRBV12-4	NA	TGTGCCAGCAGTCCAGGGACTCGGAGCCGTACGTTCTTC	CASSPGTRSRTFF
few	TRBJ2-1	TRBV27	NA	TGTGCCAGCAGTTTGGACCCAAGGGATGAGCAGTTCTTC	CASSLDPRDEQFF
NA	TRBJ2-5	TRBV5-1	TRBD1	TGCGCCAGCAGCATCGGACAGGTGATGGCGACCCAGTACTTC	CASSIGQVMATQYF
many	TRBJ2-3	TRBV4-3	NA	TGCGCCAGCAGCTCGGGACGGGAGCCAGATACGCAGTATTTT	CASSSGREPDTQYF
few	TRBJ2-3	TRBV19	NA	TGTGCCAGTAGTACACAGCATACGCAGTATTTT	CASSTQHTQYF
NA	TRBJ1-6	TRBV5-1	NA	TGCGCCAGCAGCTTGCGTTCGAGCTCCTATAATTCACCCCTCAACTTT	CASSLRSSSYNSPLNF
few	TRBJ2-1	TRBV20-1	TRBD2	TGCAGTGCTAGAGATGGTCTAGCGGGGGGTAGGAATGAGCAGTTCTTC	CSARDGLAGGRNEQFF
few	TRBJ2-3	TRBV6-4	NA	TGTGCCAGCAGTGCCGGGACAAGAAGCACAGATACGCAGTATTTT	CASSAGTRSTDTQYF
NA	TRBJ1-1	TRBV7-9	NA	TGTGCCAGCAGATTCCATTCCAAGGAGACTGAAGCTTTCTTT	CASRFHSKETEAFF
NA	TRBJ2-3	TRBV6-5	TRBD1	TGTGCCAGCAGTCTCACGGGACAGGGTTACATTACGCAGTATTTT	CASSLTGQGYITQYF
NA	TRBJ1-6	TRBV7-2	NA	TGTGCCAGCAGCCAGCCAGATCCGGCCCTCCACTTT	CASSQPDPALHF
many	TRBJ2-2	TRBV20-1	NA	TGCAGTGCTAGTCCCGGCGGGGAGCTGTTTTTT	CSASPGGELFF
many	TRBJ1-2	TRBV10-3	TRBD1	TGTGCCATCAGTGATGCCGGACAGGTTTCGAACTATGGCTACACCTTC	CAISDAGQVSNYGYTF
NA	TRBJ1-2	TRBV20-1	TRBD1	TGCAGTGCTAGGGCTCATGACAGGGTGCGTGGCTACACCTTC	CSARAHDRVRGYTF